This TCR beta chain was retrieved from a study of blood T cell repertoires in COVID-19. During active infection, Seattle patients enrolled and were then monitored through disease. This CDR3 is 13 amino acids long. V lost 6 bases to trimming and J lost 5 bases, with 13 bases between them. Germline V gene data show CDR1 as KGHSH and CDR2 as LQKENI. This clone was seen just once. As processed by the authors: Estimation of nucleated cell counts relied on the amplification of reference gene primers. The protocol was immunoSEQ multiplex PCR, while the TCRdb copy is restricted to in-frame clones and leaves out a portion. V and J calls and clone size follow that table, whereas D and trimming were derived from the DNA. The sample lists 300,000 to 400,000 clones; 88% were seen once.

This chain joins TRBV18 and TRBJ2-5; possibly TRBD2 for D (5 bases). The sequenced sample consisted of peripheral blood. This clonotype was obtained from a woman in her seventies with COVID-19, enrolled during active disease. The CDR3 nucleotides are TGTGCCAGCTCCCGCGAGGGCGCGGAGACCCAGTACTTC. Its translation: CASSREGAETQYF.